This entry lists 31 T cell receptor beta chains sequenced from one sample in a study of blood T cell repertoires in COVID-19. Libraries were prepared by immunoSEQ multiplex PCR; TCRdb keeps only in-frame clonotypes and omits some of them. The table has 150,000 or so clones, around 83% seen once. Input material: peripheral blood. All receptors come from a woman between 55 and 75 years old with COVID-19, enrolled during active disease.

This clone occurred once. This rearrangement joins TRBV12-5 to TRBJ1-6; 8 bases map to TRBD1. CDR3 length: 14 residues. From germline, CDR1 is LGHNT and CDR2 FRNRAP. With 10 bases clipped from V and 5 bases from J, the junction kept 7 bases outside the gene matches. The CDR3: CATAQGENNSPLHF. The CDR3 DNA sequence: TGTGCTACCGCACAGGGGGAGAATAATTCACCCCTCCACTTT.

The J gene is TRBJ2-5, the V gene TRBV5-1; TRBD1 agrees at 7 bases. CDR1 is SGHRS, CDR2 YFSETQ, per germline. The CDR3 has 14 residues. V shed 6 bases, J shed 5 bases, and the junction held 10 bases outside the gene matches. CDR3 amino acids: CASNQAGGWETQYF. Here the CDR3 DNA reads TGCGCCAGCAATCAGGCAGGGGGATGGGAGACCCAGTACTTC.

This chain connects TRBV27 to TRBJ2-2, with a tentative D call TRBD1 (6 bases). The CDR3 is 15 residues long. V gave up 6 bases and J gave up 4 bases, with 15 bases separating them. Germline-derived CDR1 and CDR2 are MNHEY and SMNVEV (reference sequence). The CDR3 DNA follows: TGTGCCAGCAGCCGGAGGACAGACACCACCGGGGAGCTGTTTTTT. It yields the protein CASSRRTDTTGELFF.

The rearrangement links TRBV3-1 (or the pseudogene TRBV3-2) to TRBJ1-2, with a weak D call TRBD1 (5 bases). In germline, CDR1 is LGHDT, CDR2 YNNKEL (reference sequence). This CDR3 is 17 amino acids long. V dropped 1 base and J dropped 2 bases, with 17 bases sitting between them. The CDR3 here is CASSQAFSWTSNYGYTF. CDR3 nucleotides: TGTGCCAGCAGCCAAGCCTTTAGTTGGACATCGAACTATGGCTACACCTTC.

The V call is TRBV14, the J call TRBJ1-4; D not certain. Germline V lookup: CDR1 SGHDN, CDR2 FVKESK. Trimming removed 1 base at V and 7 bases at J, with 16 bases between. This CDR3 is built from 16 residues. CDR3 bases: TGTGCCAGCAGCCAAGCCCGGGAAGGAGGTCTTGAAAAACTGTTTTTT. Protein product: CASSQAREGGLEKLFF.

V and J are TRBV3-1 (or the pseudogene TRBV3-2) and TRBJ1-2; a weak D match, TRBD1 (6 bases). Germline V gives CDR1 LGHDT, CDR2 YNNKEL (reference sequence). Trimming stripped 3 bases from V and 6 bases from J, with 11 bases between. The CDR3 contains 13 residues. The CDR3 loop is CASSQETGNGYTF. CDR3 bases: TGTGCCAGCAGCCAGGAAACAGGGAATGGCTACACCTTC.

This chain connects TRBV5-6 to TRBJ1-2; TRBD1 matches 8 bases. After removal of 4 bases from V and 8 bases from J, the junction contained 13 bases not matched to a gene. The CDR3 sequence is 15 residues long. CDR1 is SGHDT, CDR2 YYEEEE, per germline. The CDR3 sequence: CASSDRQGMLGGYTF. CDR3 DNA: TGTGCCAGCAGCGACCGACAGGGGATGTTGGGCGGCTACACCTTC.

V gene TRBV19 combines with J gene TRBJ1-5; a weak D match, TRBD1 (5 bases). Trimming cost V 5 bases and J 2 bases, with 16 bases left between them. CDR3 size: 16 residues. The germline V gene encodes CDR1 LNHDA and CDR2 SQIVND (reference sequence). CDR3 residues: CASSFPVGGGNQPQHF. The DNA for the CDR3 is TGTGCCAGTAGTTTCCCGGTAGGAGGGGGCAATCAGCCCCAGCATTTT.

This clone appeared once. The chain links TRBV19 to TRBJ1-2, with D perhaps TRBD1 (6 bases). Germline V CDR1 and CDR2: LNHDA, SQIVND (reference sequence). The CDR3 covers 14 residues. Trimming took off 3 bases at V and 2 bases at J, with 10 bases between the two ends. This chain's CDR3 is CASSMYRENYGYTF. For the CDR3, the DNA is TGTGCCAGTAGTATGTACAGGGAAAACTATGGCTACACCTTC. The full variable domain, with the rest looked up from reference TRBV19 and TRBJ1-2, is DGGITQSPKYLFRKEGQNVTLSCEQNLNHDAMYWYRQDPGQGLRLIYYSQIVNDFQKGDIAEGYSVSREKKESFPLTVTSAQKNPTAFYLCASSMYRENYGYTFGSGTRLTVV.

The V gene is TRBV10-1, the J gene TRBJ1-5; TRBD1 might be the D (5 bases). This CDR3 has 13 amino acids. Germline lookup yields CDR1 WNHNN and CDR2 SYGVQD (reference sequence). V dropped 0 bases and J dropped 9 bases, with 9 bases sitting between them. The CDR3 reads CASSESLGGPQHF. The CDR3 DNA is TGCGCCAGCAGTGAGTCGCTCGGGGGGCCCCAGCATTTT.

This clone was counted a single time. V usage is TRBV6-5 and J usage is TRBJ1-4; the D gene is possibly TRBD1 (5 bases). The CDR3 totals 15 residues. With 2 bases removed from V and 10 bases from J, the gap between germline ends came to 17 bases. Germline-derived CDR1 and CDR2 are MNHEY and SVGAGI. CDR3 sequence: CASSYKGQGGVKLFF. The CDR3 nucleotides are TGTGCCAGCAGTTACAAAGGGCAGGGAGGTGTAAAACTGTTTTTT.

The chain links TRBV6-5 to TRBJ1-5; TRBD1 agrees at 7 bases. The CDR3 totals 15 residues. CDR1 is MNHEY and CDR2 is SVGAGI in the germline V gene. The junction had 8 bases not matched to a gene; V was cut back by 6 bases and J by 3 bases. Here the CDR3 DNA reads TGTGCCAGCAGACGCCGACAGGGACTCAATCAGCCCCAGCATTTT. This translates into CASRRRQGLNQPQHF.

This chain connects TRBV5-6 to TRBJ2-7; D possibly corresponds to TRBD2 (6 bases). This CDR3 is built from 13 residues. CDR1 is SGHDT and CDR2 is YYEEEE in the germline V gene. V lost 4 bases and J lost 9, with 17 bases in between. CDR3 sequence: CASSRKGRRGQYF. The CDR3 bases are TGTGCCAGCAGCCGCAAAGGCAGGCGGGGGCAGTACTTC. The full variable domain, rest sourced from reference TRBV5-6 and TRBJ2-7, is DAGVTQSPTHLIKTRGQQVTLRCSPKSGHDTVSWYQQALGQGPQFIFQYYEEEERQRGNFPDRFSGHQFPNYSSELNVNALLLGDSALYLCASSRKGRRGQYFGPGTRLTVT.

V and J are TRBV10-2 and TRBJ1-5; 9 bases agree with TRBD1. J lost 4 bases, V lost 6 bases, and 4 bases had no gene match. The germline CDR1 and CDR2 sequences are WSHSY and SAAADI. The CDR3 extends over 14 amino acids. Here the CDR3 reads CASRETGGNQPQHF. DNA for the CDR3: TGCGCCAGCAGGGAGACAGGGGGAAATCAGCCCCAGCATTTT.

About this clone: The germline gene is not matched at one end of the junction; a read error may be the cause. This chain joins TRBV7-2 and TRBJ2-5, with 14 bases matching TRBD2. The V gene's germline CDR1 is SGHTA and CDR2 FQGNSA. The CDR3 covers 14 residues. The CDR3 coding sequence is TGTGCCAGCAGACGGGGACTAGCGGGAGAGGCCCAGTACTTC. It is translated as CASRRGLAGEAQYF.

The CDR3 here is CASSETAGNTIYF. The CDR3 DNA is TGTGCCAGCAGTGAAACTGCTGGAAACACCATATATTTT. The chain links TRBV6-1 to TRBJ1-3; D is unclear. The CDR3 runs to 13 residues. Germline values: CDR1 MNHNS, CDR2 SASEGT. Trimming shortened V by 2 bases and J by 2 bases, and 4 bases separated the two germline ends.

The J gene is TRBJ1-2, the V gene TRBV9, with D possibly TRBD1 on 5 matching bases. The CDR3 sequence is 14 residues long. V gave up 3 bases and J gave up 4 bases, with 13 bases separating them. CDR1 SGDLS and CDR2 YYNGEE come from the germline V gene. The CDR3 loop reads CASSGPDTAYGYTF. For the CDR3, the DNA is TGTGCCAGCAGCGGACCGGACACCGCCTATGGCTACACCTTC. The full variable domain, its missing parts supplied by reference TRBV9 and TRBJ1-2, is DSGVTQTPKHLITATGQRVTLRCSPRSGDLSVYWYQQSLDQGLQFLIQYYNGEERAKGNILERFSAQQFPDLHSELNLSSLELGDSALYFCASSGPDTAYGYTFGSGTRLTVV.

In its sample, this clone was seen a few times. This CDR3 reads CASSPTQGRNTEAFF. CDR3 nucleotide sequence: TGTGCCAGCTCACCCACACAGGGGAGGAACACTGAAGCTTTCTTT. The chain combines TRBV18 with TRBJ1-1; 7 nucleotides align to TRBD1. V was pared by 3 bases and J by 1 base, with 5 bases of the junction left unmatched. The CDR3 length is 15 residues. Per germline, CDR1 KGHSH and CDR2 LQKENI.

This clone has a handful of counts. V usage is TRBV7-3 and J usage is TRBJ1-5, with D tentatively TRBD1 (5 bases). This CDR3 region has 15 residues. Per germline, CDR1 SGHTA and CDR2 FQGTGA. V was shortened by 5 bases and J by 0 bases, with 11 bases between the two germline ends. The CDR3 here is CASSPGHHSNQPQHF. Here the CDR3 DNA reads TGTGCCAGCAGCCCCGGACATCATAGCAATCAGCCCCAGCATTTT.

The sample holds a few counts of this clone. This chain connects TRBV13 to TRBJ2-5, with 8 nucleotides matching TRBD1. Germline values: CDR1 PRHDT, CDR2 FYEKMQ (reference sequence). This CDR3 contains 15 residues. V lost 3 bases, J lost 2 bases, and 5 bases stayed unmatched. The CDR3 region has the DNA TGTGCCAGCAGCTTTAGGACAGGGACTCAAGAGACCCAGTACTTC. Encoded protein: CASSFRTGTQETQYF.

This chain uses TRBV10-3 with TRBJ2-2; the D gene is possibly TRBD1 (6 bases). The CDR3 extends over 16 amino acids. The V end was cut by 2 bases, the J end by 1 base, with 11 bases between. From germline, CDR1 is ENHRY and CDR2 SYGVKD. CDR3 sequence: CAISESGRGNTGELFF. CDR3 DNA sequence: TGTGCCATCAGTGAGAGTGGCAGGGGGAACACCGGGGAGCTGTTTTTT.

The V gene is TRBV18, the J gene TRBJ2-5, with D possibly being TRBD2 (5 bases). The CDR3 length is 13 residues. The germline CDR1 and CDR2 sequences are KGHSH and LQKENI. Trimming took off 0 bases at V and 5 bases at J, with 7 bases between the two ends. The CDR3 is CASSPPIAETQYF. The CDR3 DNA is TGTGCCAGCTCACCACCGATAGCGGAGACCCAGTACTTC.

In DNA, the CDR3 is TGTGCCAGCAGCTGGACAGGAGCGAACACCGGGGAGCTGTTTTTT. As protein: CASSWTGANTGELFF. V and J are TRBV7-9 and TRBJ2-2; 7 nucleotides match TRBD1. The CDR3 sequence is 15 residues long. The germline gives CDR1 SEHNR, CDR2 FQNEAQ (reference sequence). V was pared by 4 bases and J by 0 bases, with 2 bases of the junction left unmatched.

This clone was recorded once. The chain uses TRBV29-1 and TRBJ2-3, with TRBD2 identical over 11 bases. V was pared by 7 bases and J by 6 bases, with 6 bases of the junction left unmatched. Germline V gene sequence: CDR1 SQVTM, CDR2 ANQGSEA. This CDR3 has 13 residues. CDR3 coding DNA: TGCAGCGCCCCTCGGACTAGCGGGGATACGCAGTATTTT. Amino acids: CSAPRTSGDTQYF.

The J gene is TRBJ1-2, the V gene TRBV9; a possible D gene is TRBD1 (5 bases). Per the germline V gene, CDR1 is SGDLS and CDR2 is YYNGEE. The CDR3 contains 17 residues. The germline V and J ends were trimmed by 0 bases and 7 bases, with 22 bases remaining between them. The CDR3 DNA reads TGTGCCAGCAGCGTAGATTTACCAGGGTCTAAGTCCTCTGGCTACACCTTC. This translates into CASSVDLPGSKSSGYTF.

This clone was recorded a few times. Other DNA sequences of this sample code for an identical CDR3. The rearrangement joins TRBV5-1 to TRBJ1-4; 7 nucleotides agree with TRBD1. Germline CDR1 reads SGHRS; CDR2 reads YFSETQ. CDR3 length equals 14 residues. The V gene end was trimmed by 4 bases and the J gene end by 6 bases; junction bases not matched to a gene: 6. The CDR3 loop reads CASSLEGADEKLFF. CDR3 nucleotide sequence: TGCGCCAGCAGCCTGGAGGGGGCGGATGAAAAACTGTTTTTT. Filled out from reference TRBV5-1 and TRBJ1-4, the complete variable domain reads KAGVTQTPRYLIKTRGQQVTLSCSPISGHRSVSWYQQTPGQGLQFLFEYFSETQRNKGNFPGRFSGRQFSNSRSEMNVSTLELGDSALYLCASSLEGADEKLFFGSGTQLSVL.

The V gene is TRBV10-3, the J gene TRBJ1-5; 10 bases are shared with TRBD1. CDR1 and CDR2 (germline): ENHRY, SYGVKD. The CDR3 runs 16 residues. The junction had 6 bases not matched to a gene; V was cut back by 0 bases and J by 7 bases. CDR3 protein: CAISESIGTGVQPQHF. CDR3 bases: TGTGCCATCAGTGAGTCGATTGGGACAGGGGTACAGCCCCAGCATTTT.

The chain links TRBV5-1 to TRBJ2-1; TRBD2 aligns across 8 bases. The V and J ends lost 5 bases and 10 bases, in that order; junction bases with no gene match: 8. The germline CDR1 and CDR2 sequences are SGHRS and YFSETQ. The CDR3 has 13 amino acids. This chain's CDR3 is CASRPTSVDEQFF. DNA of the CDR3: TGCGCCAGCAGACCGACTAGCGTAGACGAGCAGTTCTTC.

The V call is TRBV11-3, the J call TRBJ1-6; weak D call: TRBD1 (6 bases). The CDR3 has 15 amino acids. The ends were cut back, 5 bases at V and 10 bases at J, with 18 bases in the middle. The germline CDR1 and CDR2 sequences are SGHNT and YENEEA. CDR3 in amino acids: CASSQDSGVRSPLHF. The DNA for the CDR3 is TGTGCCAGCAGCCAAGACTCAGGGGTTCGGTCACCCCTCCACTTT.

The chain combines TRBV6-5 with TRBJ2-2; 10 bases agree with TRBD1. V lost 5 bases, J lost 2 bases, and 2 bases stayed unmatched. The CDR3 runs 15 residues. The germline V gene encodes CDR1 MNHEY and CDR2 SVGAGI. Here the CDR3 reads CASSKTGGNTGELFF. The CDR3 DNA sequence: TGTGCCAGCAGTAAGACAGGGGGCAACACCGGGGAGCTGTTTTTT.

The chain links TRBV7-8 to TRBJ2-4, with a weak D call TRBD2 (5 bases). The CDR3 length is 14 residues. With 3 bases removed from V and 0 bases from J, the gap between germline ends came to 6 bases. The V gene's germline CDR1 is SGHVS and CDR2 FQNEAQ. The CDR3 reads CASSFGVAKNIQYF. The DNA for the CDR3 is TGTGCCAGCAGCTTCGGGGTAGCCAAAAACATTCAGTACTTC.